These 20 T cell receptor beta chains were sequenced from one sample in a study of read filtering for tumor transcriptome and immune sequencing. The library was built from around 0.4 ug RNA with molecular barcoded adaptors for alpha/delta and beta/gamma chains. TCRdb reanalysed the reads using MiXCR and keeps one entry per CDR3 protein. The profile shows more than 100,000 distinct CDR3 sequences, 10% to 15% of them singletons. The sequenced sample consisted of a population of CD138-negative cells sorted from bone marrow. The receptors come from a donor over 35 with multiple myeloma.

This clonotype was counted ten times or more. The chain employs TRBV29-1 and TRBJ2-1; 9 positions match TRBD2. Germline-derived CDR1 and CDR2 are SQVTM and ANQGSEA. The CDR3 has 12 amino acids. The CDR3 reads CGGGVSYNEQFF. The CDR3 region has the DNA TGCGGCGGGGGGGTCTCCTACAATGAGCAGTTCTTC.

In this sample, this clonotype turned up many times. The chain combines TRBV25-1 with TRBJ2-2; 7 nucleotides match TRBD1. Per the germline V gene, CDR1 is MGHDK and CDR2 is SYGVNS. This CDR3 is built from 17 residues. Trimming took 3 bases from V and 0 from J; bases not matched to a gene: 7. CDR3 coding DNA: TGTGCCAGCAGTGATATATGGCAGGGGGCGAACACCGGGGAGCTGTTTTTT. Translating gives CASSDIWQGANTGELFF.

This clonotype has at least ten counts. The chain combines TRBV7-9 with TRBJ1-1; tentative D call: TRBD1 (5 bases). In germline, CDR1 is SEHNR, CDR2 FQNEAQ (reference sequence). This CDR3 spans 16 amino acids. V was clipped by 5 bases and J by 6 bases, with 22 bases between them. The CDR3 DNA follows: TGTGCCAGCAGCCCCACCAGTGTTGGGGGGTCGGCTGAAGCTTTCTTT. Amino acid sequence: CASSPTSVGGSAEAFF.

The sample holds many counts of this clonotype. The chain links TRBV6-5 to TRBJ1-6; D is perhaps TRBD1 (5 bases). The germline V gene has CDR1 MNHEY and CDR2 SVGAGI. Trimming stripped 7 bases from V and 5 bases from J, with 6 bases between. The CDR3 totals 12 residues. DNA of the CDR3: TGTGCCAGCACAGGGAATAATTCACCCCTCCACTTT. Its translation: CASTGNNSPLHF.

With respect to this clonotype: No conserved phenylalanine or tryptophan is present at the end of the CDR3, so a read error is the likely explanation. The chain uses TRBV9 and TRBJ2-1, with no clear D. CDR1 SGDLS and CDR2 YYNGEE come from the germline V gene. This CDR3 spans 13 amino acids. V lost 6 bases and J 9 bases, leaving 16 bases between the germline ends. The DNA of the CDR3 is TGTGCCAGCAACGCCCCCTCTGGGGTTGAGCAGTTCTCC. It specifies CASNAPSGVEQFS.

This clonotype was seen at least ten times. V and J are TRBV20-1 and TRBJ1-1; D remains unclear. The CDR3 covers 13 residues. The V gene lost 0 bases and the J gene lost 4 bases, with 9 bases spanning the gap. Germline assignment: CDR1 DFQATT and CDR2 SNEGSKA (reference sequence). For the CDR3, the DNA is TGCAGTGCTAGAGATGTGGGGTCCACTGAAGCTTTCTTT. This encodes CSARDVGSTEAFF.

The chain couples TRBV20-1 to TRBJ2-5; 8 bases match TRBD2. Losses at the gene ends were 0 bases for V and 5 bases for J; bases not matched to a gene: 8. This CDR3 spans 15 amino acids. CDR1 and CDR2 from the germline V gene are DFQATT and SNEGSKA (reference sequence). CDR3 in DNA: TGCAGTGCTAGAGATGTGGTAGCGGGAATTGAGACCCAGTACTTC. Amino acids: CSARDVVAGIETQYF.

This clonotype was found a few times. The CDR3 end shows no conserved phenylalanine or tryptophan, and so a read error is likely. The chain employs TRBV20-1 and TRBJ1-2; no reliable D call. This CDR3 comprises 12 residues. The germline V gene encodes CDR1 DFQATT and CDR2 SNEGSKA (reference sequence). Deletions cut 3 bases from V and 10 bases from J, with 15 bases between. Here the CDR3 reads CSARPRGLAYTS. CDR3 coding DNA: TGCAGTGCTAGGCCCCGGGGTCTTGCCTACACCTCC.

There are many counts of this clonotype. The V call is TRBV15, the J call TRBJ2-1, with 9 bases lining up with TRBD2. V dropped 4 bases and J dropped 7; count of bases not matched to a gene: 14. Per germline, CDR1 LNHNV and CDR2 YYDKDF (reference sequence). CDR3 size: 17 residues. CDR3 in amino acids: CATSKSAGGPIRNEQFF. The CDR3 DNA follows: TGTGCCACCAGCAAGAGCGCGGGGGGGCCGATTAGAAATGAGCAGTTCTTC.

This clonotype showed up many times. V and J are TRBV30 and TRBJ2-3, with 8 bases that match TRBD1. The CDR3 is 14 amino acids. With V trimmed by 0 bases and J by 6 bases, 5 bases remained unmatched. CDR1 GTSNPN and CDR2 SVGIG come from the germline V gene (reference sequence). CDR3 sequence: CAWSVQGASDTQYF. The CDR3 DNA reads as TGTGCCTGGAGTGTCCAGGGGGCGTCCGATACGCAGTATTTT.

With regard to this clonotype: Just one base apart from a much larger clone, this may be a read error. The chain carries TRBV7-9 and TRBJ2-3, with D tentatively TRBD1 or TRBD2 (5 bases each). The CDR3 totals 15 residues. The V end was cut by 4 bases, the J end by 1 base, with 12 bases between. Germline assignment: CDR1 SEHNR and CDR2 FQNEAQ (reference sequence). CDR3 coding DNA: TGTGCCAGCAGCTCTGATCGGGGCGGCACAGATACGCAGTATTTT. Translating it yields CASSSDRGGTDTQYF. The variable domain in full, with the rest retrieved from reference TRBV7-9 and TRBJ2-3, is DTGVSQNPRHKITKRGQNVTFRCDPISEHNRLYWYRQTLGQGPEFLTYFQNEAQLEKSRLLSDRFSAERPKGSFSTLEIQRTEQGDSAMYLCASSSDRGGTDTQYFGPGTRLTVL.

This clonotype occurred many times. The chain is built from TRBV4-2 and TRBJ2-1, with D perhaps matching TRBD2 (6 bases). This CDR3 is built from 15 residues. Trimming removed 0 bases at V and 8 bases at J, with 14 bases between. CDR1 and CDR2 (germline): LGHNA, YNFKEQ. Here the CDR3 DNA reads TGTGCCAGCAGCCAAGAGGTCGGGAGACGAGATGAGCAGTTCTTC. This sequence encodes CASSQEVGRRDEQFF.

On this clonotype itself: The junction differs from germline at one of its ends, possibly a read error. The CDR3 DNA follows: TGTGCCAGCAGCTATCGACCCGTAGATACGCGGTATTTT. Its translation: CASSYRPVDTRYF. V gene TRBV7-8 combines with J gene TRBJ2-3, with D uncertain. Germline CDR1 SGHVS, CDR2 FQNEAQ. The CDR3 length is 13 residues.

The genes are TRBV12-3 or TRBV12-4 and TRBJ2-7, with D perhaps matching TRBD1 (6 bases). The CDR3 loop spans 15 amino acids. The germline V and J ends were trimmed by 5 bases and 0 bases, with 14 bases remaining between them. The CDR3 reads CASSPTGQISYEQYF. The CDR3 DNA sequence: TGTGCCAGCAGTCCTACCGGACAGATCTCCTACGAGCAGTACTTC.

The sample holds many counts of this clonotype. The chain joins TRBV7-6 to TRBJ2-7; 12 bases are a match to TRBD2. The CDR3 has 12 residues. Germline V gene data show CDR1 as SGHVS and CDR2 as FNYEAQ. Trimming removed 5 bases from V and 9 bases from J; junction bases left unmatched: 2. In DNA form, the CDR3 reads TGTGCCAGCAGCCGGACTAGCGGGATGCAGTACTTC. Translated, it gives CASSRTSGMQYF.

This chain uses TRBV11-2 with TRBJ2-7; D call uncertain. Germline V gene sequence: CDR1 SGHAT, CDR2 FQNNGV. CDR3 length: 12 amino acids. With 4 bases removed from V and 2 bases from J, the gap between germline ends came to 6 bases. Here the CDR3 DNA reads TGTGCCAGCAGCTCCGAAGCCTACGAGCAGTACTTC. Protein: CASSSEAYEQYF.

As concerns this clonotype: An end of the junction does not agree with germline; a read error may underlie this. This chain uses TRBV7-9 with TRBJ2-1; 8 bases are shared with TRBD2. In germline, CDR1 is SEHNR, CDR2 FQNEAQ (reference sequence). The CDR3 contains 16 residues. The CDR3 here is CASGLGGSGTYNEQFF. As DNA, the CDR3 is TGTGCCAGCGGCTTAGGGGGTAGCGGGACCTACAATGAGCAGTTCTTC.

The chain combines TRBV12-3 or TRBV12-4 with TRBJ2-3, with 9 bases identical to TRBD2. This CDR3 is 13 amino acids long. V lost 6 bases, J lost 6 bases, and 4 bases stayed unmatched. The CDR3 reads CASSGTSLDTQYF. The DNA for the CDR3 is TGTGCCAGCAGCGGGACTAGCCTGGATACGCAGTATTTT.

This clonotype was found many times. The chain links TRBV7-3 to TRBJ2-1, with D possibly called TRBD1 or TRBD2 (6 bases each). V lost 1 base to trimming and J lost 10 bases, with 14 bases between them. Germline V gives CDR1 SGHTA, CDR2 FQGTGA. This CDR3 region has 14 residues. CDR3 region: CASSLIPTGGEQFF. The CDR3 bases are TGTGCCAGCAGCTTAATCCCGACCGGGGGCGAGCAGTTCTTC.

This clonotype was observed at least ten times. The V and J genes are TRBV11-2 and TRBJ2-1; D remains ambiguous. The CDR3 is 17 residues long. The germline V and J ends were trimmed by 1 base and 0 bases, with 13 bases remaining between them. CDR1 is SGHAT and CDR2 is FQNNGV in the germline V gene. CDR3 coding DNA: TGTGCCAGCAGCTTAGTTGGCAGGTCCAGCTCCTACAATGAGCAGTTCTTC. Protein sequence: CASSLVGRSSSYNEQFF.